This T cell receptor beta chain originates from a study of T-cell memory formation after mild COVID-19 (dated by TCRdb to the early 2020s). Looking at the study overall: TCR sequence clusters from the two donors were found to be largely donor specific. Longitudinal TCRalpha and TCRbeta repertoire sequencing tracked T-cell clones expanding and contracting after mild COVID-19 in two donors. Two young, previously healthy adult volunteers, one female and one male, were included in the cohort.

PBMCs were isolated by Ficoll-Paque density gradient centrifugation. From the cysteine up to the phenylalanine, the CDR3 has a length of 18 residues. The only DNA kept is the CDR3, 54 bases in frame from the first base. In the germline V gene, CDR1 corresponds to KGHDR and CDR2 to SFDVKD. Trimming takes 5 bases off V and 0 bases off J; junction bases not matched to a gene: 5. In this sample, this clonotype turned up a few times. Its antigen remains unidentified. No quality values exist for individual bases; no much larger clone is one base distant. TCRdb lists the instrument as Illumina NovaSeq 6000. TCRalpha and TCRbeta cDNA libraries were built by 5'RACE with constant-segment primers, adding sample barcodes and unique molecular identifiers. RNA was extracted from every sample with Trizol reagent. Library amplification was performed in two PCR steps, and a second sample barcode and Illumina TruSeq adapters were introduced in the second step. Libraries were sequenced on an Illumina NovaSeq with 2 x 150 bp paired-end reads. The study's processing was this. With migec v1.2.7, reads were demultiplexed and then collapsed into UMI-guided consensus sequences. Using mixcr v2.1.11, the UMI consensuses were aligned to TRA and TRB V and J templates and assembled into clonotypes. A clonotype was counted as expanded or contracted only if both edgeR and NoisET called the change significant, with noise models trained on biological replicates. For edgeR calls, a false discovery rate-adjusted p below 0.01 and a log2 fold-change threshold of 1 were applied. As an exploratory analysis of dynamics, PCA with hierarchical clustering was applied to max-normalized trajectories of the 1000 most abundant clonotypes. The CD4 or CD8 phenotype of responding clones was assigned using the separately sequenced CD4+ and CD8+ repertoires. TCRdb handled the public reads itself, with Q25 trimming in fastp and clone calling in MiXCR, and kept productive beta chains. When rows share a CDR3 protein, they turn into one entry using the most common DNA and genes. In this record, the V and J calls reflect TCRdb's handling and not the investigators' own analysis. This sample holds roughly 100,000 distinct CDR3 sequences; over 10% were observed only once. Jointly, the top ten make up around 27% of the sample.

The full study reports these points: Only two mild cases were covered by the study, and larger cohorts that include severe cases with pre-infection samples were considered necessary. The second-wave clones that peaked on day 37 were not confirmed to be SARS-CoV-2 specific. Contracting CD4+ clones were found mainly in CM and EM memory subsets, while CD8+ clones were enriched in EMRA. Clones that contracted from day 15 to 85 showed balanced CD4/CD8 phenotypes, whereas a second wave of clones that expanded from day 15 to 37 leaned towards CD4+. Some responding clones were found in pre-infection memory, which suggests that pre-existing cross-reactive memory T cells took part in the SARS-CoV-2 response.

The rearrangement joined TRBV24-1 to TRBJ2-6, with TRBD1 identical over 11 junction bases. The origin of this receptor is an adult woman who had mild COVID-19 (a few samples of this study predate the infection). The sample titles of this study are shuffled in the database, so cell type and time point are left out; the donor was told from shared clones. Sequencing was performed on PBMCs or a T cell subset sorted from them (not recorded which). This receptor carries the CDR3 CATSVGTGGLSGANVLTF. The nucleotides read TGTGCCACCAGTGTCGGGACAGGGGGACTCTCTGGGGCCAACGTCCTGACTTTC.